The clone carrying this T cell receptor beta chain was counted a few times. Its antigen is currently unknown. At the Johns Hopkins FTIC core, DNA taken from cultured CD4+ T cells was sequenced by way of the Oncomine TCR Beta short-read assay. TCRdb redid the calling of the PCR reads with MiXCR, one entry per CDR3 protein. The sample has about 20,000 distinct CDR3 sequences, around 45% seen once. Treatment described: approximately nine-day PBMC culture with coronavirus spike peptide pools or control peptides (ViraFEST assay). This specimen comes from a study of vaccination and CD4 T cells after COVID-19. The CDR3 has 12 amino acids. V was shortened by 5 bases and J by 0 bases, with 8 bases between the two germline ends. Germline CDR1 DFQATT, CDR2 SNEGSKA (reference sequence).

The TCR originated in a human donor who had recovered from COVID-19. The sequencing input was CD4+ T cells from blood, cultured in vitro. The gene calls are TRBV20-1 and TRBJ2-7; perhaps TRBD2 as D (6 bases). CDR3 region: CSAGTLSYEQYF. The CDR3 DNA sequence: TGCAGTGCTGGGACTCTCTCCTACGAGCAGTACTTC.